A single sample is the source of the 32 T cell receptor beta chains below, sequenced in a study of CD8+CD57+ T cells in acquired aplastic anemia. TCR beta VDJ combinations and CDR3 sequences were profiled from genomic DNA. One entry per CDR3 protein, called by TCRdb with MiXCR from the reads. The data hold 200,000 or so distinct CDR3 sequences, with less than 65% observed a single time. Sequencing was done on a sample of sorted CD4+, CD8+, or CD8+CD57+ T cells (not recorded which) from PBMCs. The receptors originated from a human donor with severe aplastic anemia or a healthy control (not recorded which).

This clonotype was detected many times. The chain employs TRBV4-1 and TRBJ2-3; 8 bases are shared with TRBD1. The CDR3 sequence is 18 residues long. Unmatched junction bases numbered 9, after V lost 0 bases and J lost 1 base. Germline CDR1 reads MGHRA; CDR2 reads YSYEKL. CDR3 sequence reads: CASSQDPSGGAGTDTQYF. The CDR3 DNA follows: TGCGCCAGCAGCCAAGATCCGTCAGGGGGCGCTGGCACAGATACGCAGTATTTT.

The chain uses TRBV19 and TRBJ1-4; 9 nucleotides line up with TRBD1. J was trimmed by 5 bases and V by 6 bases; bases with no gene match: 4. Germline-derived CDR1 and CDR2 are LNHDA and SQIVND (reference sequence). CDR3 length: 14 residues. The CDR3 loop is CASRGQGENEKLFF. The CDR3 nucleotides are TGTGCCAGTAGGGGACAGGGTGAAAATGAAAAACTGTTTTTT.

This clonotype was seen ten or more times. The J gene is TRBJ1-6, the V gene TRBV9, with D perhaps TRBD1 (5 bases). V lost 3 bases to trimming and J lost 6 bases, with 10 bases between them. CDR3 length: 14 residues. The germline gives CDR1 SGDLS, CDR2 YYNGEE. CDR3 amino acids: CASSEQVTNSPLHF. The CDR3 region has the DNA TGTGCCAGCAGCGAACAGGTGACTAATTCACCCCTCCACTTT.

This clonotype was seen at least ten times. The gene calls are TRBV9 and TRBJ2-2, with no clear D. CDR1 is SGDLS, CDR2 YYNGEE, per germline. The CDR3 contains 15 residues. V was shortened by 0 bases and J by 2 bases, with 8 bases between the two germline ends. For the CDR3, the DNA is TGTGCCAGCAGCGTAGGGGCAGCCAACACCGGGGAGCTGTTTTTT. Translated: CASSVGAANTGELFF.

The sample holds many counts of this clonotype. The chain carries TRBV2 and TRBJ2-7; 9 positions agree with TRBD1. The germline gives CDR1 SNHLY, CDR2 FYNNEI. V shed 6 bases, J shed 6 bases, and the junction held 3 bases outside the gene matches. The CDR3 contains 12 residues. The CDR3 coding sequence is TGTGCCAGCAGGGGGACAGGGCCCGAGCAGTACTTC. Translation gives CASRGTGPEQYF.

The CDR3 DNA reads as TGTGCCAGTAGTTACATAAACACCGGGGAGCTGTTTTTT. The encoded protein is CASSYINTGELFF. The V gene is TRBV19, the J gene TRBJ2-2; D is ambiguous. The CDR3 totals 13 residues. V shed 5 bases and J shed 2 bases, with 6 bases lying between them. Germline CDR1 LNHDA, CDR2 SQIVND (reference sequence).

The chain employs TRBV6-6 and TRBJ1-2; 7 positions match TRBD1. V was clipped by 0 bases and J by 6 bases; unmatched bases: 1. Germline CDR1 reads MNHNY; CDR2 reads SVGAGI (reference sequence). This CDR3 has 13 residues. The CDR3 nucleotides are TGTGCCAGCAGTTACTCCACAGGGGATGGCTACACCTTC. As protein: CASSYSTGDGYTF.

V and J are TRBV7-9 and TRBJ1-3; TRBD1 might be the D (5 bases). Germline V CDR1 and CDR2: SEHNR, FQNEAQ (reference sequence). V lost 1 base and J lost 5, with 24 bases in between. This CDR3 spans 19 amino acids. The CDR3 loop reads CASSLGDGKEYKARNTIYF. CDR3 DNA: TGTGCCAGCAGCTTAGGGGACGGCAAGGAGTATAAGGCCCGAAACACCATATATTTT. The variable domain in full, with the rest retrieved from reference TRBV7-9 and TRBJ1-3, is DTGVSQNPRHKITKRGQNVTFRCDPISEHNRLYWYRQTLGQGPEFLTYFQNEAQLEKSRLLSDRFSAERPKGSFSTLEIQRTEQGDSAMYLCASSLGDGKEYKARNTIYFGEGSWLTVV.

In this sample, this clonotype turned up many times. The rearrangement links TRBV12-3 or TRBV12-4 to TRBJ2-7; no clear D gene. Trimming took off 3 bases at V and 7 bases at J, with 13 bases between the two ends. CDR3 size: 13 residues. CDR3 in DNA: TGTGCCAGCAGTTTCAGAAGGGCCCCTGAGCAGTACTTC. This codes for CASSFRRAPEQYF.

The chain employs TRBV11-3 and TRBJ1-1, with D perhaps TRBD1 (5 bases). With 3 bases removed from V and 4 bases from J, the gap between germline ends came to 12 bases. Germline V gene data show CDR1 as SGHNT and CDR2 as YENEEA. This CDR3 comprises 14 residues. DNA for the CDR3: TGTGCCAGCAGCTTCAGGGATGGGAGCACTGAAGCTTTCTTT. Translating it yields CASSFRDGSTEAFF.

This clonotype was recorded a few times. The chain joins TRBV6-5 to TRBJ1-6; D not resolved. Trimming removed 4 bases from V and 10 bases from J, with 20 bases in between. CDR1 and CDR2 (germline): MNHEY, SVGAGI. This CDR3 is built from 16 residues. The CDR3 nucleotides read TGTGCCAGCAGTTTGACTTTTGGCCAAGGGAGGTCACCCCTCCACTTT. The encoded protein is CASSLTFGQGRSPLHF.

The rearrangement links TRBV24-1 to TRBJ2-3; 10 bases are shared with TRBD1. Germline CDR1 and CDR2: KGHDR and SFDVKD. V shed 4 bases, J shed 6 bases, and the junction held 6 bases outside the gene matches. This CDR3 has 15 amino acids. The CDR3 here is CATSEETGGRDTQYF. Here the CDR3 DNA reads TGTGCCACCAGTGAGGAGACAGGGGGCAGGGATACGCAGTATTTT.

The V and J genes are TRBV19 and TRBJ1-4; TRBD1 is a possible D gene (6 bases). Germline assignment: CDR1 LNHDA and CDR2 SQIVND (reference sequence). V dropped 1 base and J dropped 7 bases, with 10 bases sitting between them. The length of the CDR3 is 14 residues. The CDR3 DNA sequence: TGTGCCAGTAGTATAGCTGGGGGCAGTGAAAAACTGTTTTTT. Amino acids: CASSIAGGSEKLFF.

This chain uses TRBV20-1 with TRBJ2-7, with unresolved D. The CDR3 runs 12 residues. Per the germline V gene, CDR1 is DFQATT and CDR2 is SNEGSKA (reference sequence). Trimming stripped 2 bases from V and 1 base from J, with 6 bases between. The CDR3 sequence is CSARTESYEQYF. The DNA for the CDR3 is TGCAGTGCTAGAACAGAGTCCTACGAGCAGTACTTC.

The CDR3 reads CARGTSEEDNEQFF. The CDR3 DNA follows: TGTGCCAGAGGGACTAGCGAGGAAGACAATGAGCAGTTCTTC. The chain recombines TRBV2 with TRBJ2-1; 10 nucleotides align to TRBD2. This CDR3 is built from 14 residues. Unmatched junction bases numbered 7, after V lost 9 bases and J lost 5 bases. Germline CDR1 SNHLY, CDR2 FYNNEI.

Ten or more counts support this clonotype. The chain joins TRBV6-4 to TRBJ2-7, with D possibly being TRBD1 (6 bases). Trimming took 8 bases from V and 2 from J, leaving 22 bases between them. Per the germline V gene, CDR1 is MRHNA and CDR2 is SNTAGT. The CDR3 has 16 amino acids. The CDR3 DNA sequence: TGTGCCAGCCTCCCCCAGGGCCAGGGGATTACCTACGAGCAGTACTTC. It translates to CASLPQGQGITYEQYF.

The chain employs TRBV20-1 and TRBJ2-5; possible D gene TRBD2, 7 bases. This CDR3 region has 16 residues. Germline values: CDR1 DFQATT, CDR2 SNEGSKA (reference sequence). Trimming shortened V by 5 bases and J by 3 bases, and 22 bases separated the two germline ends. DNA for the CDR3: TGCAGTGCTCCCCCAGAGGTGGGGGGGGCGAAAGAGACCCAGTACTTC. Amino acid sequence: CSAPPEVGGAKETQYF.

This chain uses TRBV20-1 with TRBJ1-2; D is possibly TRBD1 (5 bases). The CDR3 runs 16 residues. Trimming took off 3 bases at V and 0 bases at J, with 17 bases between the two ends. Germline V gene lookup returns CDR1 DFQATT and CDR2 SNEGSKA (reference sequence). For the CDR3, the DNA is TGCAGTGCTAGGGGGGATGCAGGGTCTGCTAACTATGGCTACACCTTC. Protein sequence: CSARGDAGSANYGYTF.

The genes are TRBV15 and TRBJ2-1; D is unclear. Germline V gene data show CDR1 as LNHNV and CDR2 as YYDKDF (reference sequence). The CDR3 has 14 amino acids. Deletions cut 0 bases from V and 4 bases from J, with 7 bases between. The CDR3 DNA is TGTGCCACCAGCAGAGATAAAACATACAATGAGCAGTTCTTC. Translated, it gives CATSRDKTYNEQFF.

This clonotype appeared once. The chain recombines TRBV19 with TRBJ2-7; TRBD2 matches 9 bases. V shed 4 bases, J shed 3 bases, and the junction held 7 bases outside the gene matches. Germline CDR1 and CDR2: LNHDA and SQIVND (reference sequence). This CDR3 is 15 amino acids long. The CDR3 DNA reads TGTGCCAGTAGTAAGACTAGCGGCCCTCGCTACGAGCAGTACTTC. It is translated as CASSKTSGPRYEQYF. Based on the CDR3 plus reference TRBV19 and TRBJ2-7, the full variable domain is DGGITQSPKYLFRKEGQNVTLSCEQNLNHDAMYWYRQDPGQGLRLIYYSQIVNDFQKGDIAEGYSVSREKKESFPLTVTSAQKNPTAFYLCASSKTSGPRYEQYFGPGTRLTVT.

The chain uses TRBV7-2 and TRBJ2-7; TRBD2 is a possible D gene (6 bases). The CDR3 is 17 amino acids. Germline V gene data show CDR1 as SGHTA and CDR2 as FQGNSA. V was shortened by 3 bases and J by 9 bases, with 27 bases between the two germline ends. The CDR3 here is CASSFTNYAPRTTGQYF. Here the CDR3 DNA reads TGTGCCAGCAGCTTCACGAATTACGCCCCCCGGACTACGGGGCAGTACTTC.

V gene TRBV24-1 combines with J gene TRBJ2-1; D is undetermined. Between the trimmed V and J ends, which lost 3 bases and 6 bases, there was a span of 14 bases. CDR1 is KGHDR, CDR2 SFDVKD, per germline. There are 15 residues in the CDR3. The DNA for the CDR3 is TGTGCCACCAGTGATCCAATTGGGCCAGCCAATGAGCAGTTCTTC. Its translation is CATSDPIGPANEQFF.

The genes are TRBV12-3 or TRBV12-4 and TRBJ2-5, with 15 bases aligning to TRBD2. V trimming: 1 base; J trimming: 2 bases; junction bases outside the gene matches: 5. CDR3 size: 18 residues. As DNA, the CDR3 is TGTGCCAGCAGTTTAGTTGGTGGACTAGCGGGGGGGCAAGAGACCCAGTACTTC. Encoded protein: CASSLVGGLAGGQETQYF.

CDR3 coding DNA: TGTGCCAGCAGAGGGACAGGGGGATATAGCAATCAGCCCCAGCATTTT. Its protein product is CASRGTGGYSNQPQHF. The chain joins TRBV2 to TRBJ1-5; TRBD1 agrees at 11 bases. Germline assignment: CDR1 SNHLY and CDR2 FYNNEI. V was clipped by 6 bases and J by 0 bases; unmatched bases: 4. The CDR3 has 16 residues.

This clonotype appeared a few times. The chain carries TRBV2 and TRBJ2-7, with no clear D. Germline V lookup: CDR1 SNHLY, CDR2 FYNNEI. This CDR3 comprises 11 residues. Trimming removed 6 bases from V and 3 bases from J, with 6 bases in between. The CDR3 DNA follows: TGTGCCAGCAGCAACAGCTACGAGCAGTACTTC. Protein sequence: CASSNSYEQYF.

The V gene is TRBV24-1, the J gene TRBJ2-1, with 7 bases that match TRBD2. Losses at the gene ends were 0 bases for V and 3 bases for J; bases not matched to a gene: 7. This CDR3 has 17 residues. The germline gives CDR1 KGHDR, CDR2 SFDVKD. CDR3 sequence: CATSDLRAGVGYNEQFF. In nucleotides, the CDR3 is TGTGCCACCAGTGATTTGCGGGCGGGAGTCGGCTACAATGAGCAGTTCTTC.

The chain combines TRBV24-1 with TRBJ2-2, with D perhaps TRBD2 (7 bases). CDR3 size: 16 residues. V lost 0 bases and J lost 7, with 14 bases in between. Germline V gives CDR1 KGHDR, CDR2 SFDVKD. The CDR3, as DNA: TGTGCCACCAGTGATTTGGGCGGGGGCGAGGACGGGGAGCTGTTTTTT. Amino acid sequence: CATSDLGGGEDGELFF.

Remarks on this clonotype: In this CDR3 the conserved last residue, phenylalanine or tryptophan, is missing, so a read error is likely. The V gene is TRBV10-3, the J gene TRBJ2-7; D gene unclear. This CDR3 is 13 amino acids long. Germline assignment: CDR1 ENHRY and CDR2 SYGVKD. V was clipped by 5 bases and J by 2 bases, with 10 bases between them. The chain's CDR3 is CAISSDGPYEQYS. As DNA, the CDR3 is TGTGCCATCAGTTCGGACGGCCCCTACGAGCAGTACTCC.

The chain employs TRBV7-9 and TRBJ2-7; tentative D call: TRBD1 (6 bases). This CDR3 region has 15 residues. CDR1 is SEHNR and CDR2 is FQNEAQ in the germline V gene (reference sequence). The V end lost 5 bases, the J end lost 0 bases, and 14 bases lay between the germline ends. The CDR3 spells CASSQSGDASYEQYF. Written as DNA, the CDR3 is TGTGCCAGCAGCCAATCAGGGGACGCCTCCTACGAGCAGTACTTC.

This chain uses TRBV29-1 with TRBJ2-7; no clear D. The germline CDR1 and CDR2 sequences are SQVTM and ANQGSEA. This CDR3 comprises 12 residues. The V gene lost 5 bases and the J gene lost 0 bases, with 8 bases spanning the gap. The CDR3 DNA reads as TGCAGCGTTCTGCAGAGCTCCTACGAGCAGTACTTC. Amino acid sequence: CSVLQSSYEQYF.

The CDR3 here is CSAGLAGRDTQYF. Here the CDR3 DNA reads TGCAGTGCGGGACTAGCGGGTAGGGATACGCAGTATTTT. This chain uses TRBV20-1 with TRBJ2-3; 12 positions agree with TRBD2. V gave up 6 bases and J gave up 6 bases; unmatched junction bases: 4. The CDR3 sequence is 13 residues long. From germline, CDR1 is DFQATT and CDR2 SNEGSKA (reference sequence).

The V gene is TRBV2, the J gene TRBJ1-6; 9 bases line up with TRBD1. Germline-derived CDR1 and CDR2 are SNHLY and FYNNEI. The CDR3 is 15 residues long. The V segment lost 6 bases and the J segment 7 bases; nucleotides outside the gene matches: 7. CDR3 bases: TGTGCCAGCAGCCTCACCGGGACAGGGAATTCACCCCTCCACTTT. This translates into CASSLTGTGNSPLHF.